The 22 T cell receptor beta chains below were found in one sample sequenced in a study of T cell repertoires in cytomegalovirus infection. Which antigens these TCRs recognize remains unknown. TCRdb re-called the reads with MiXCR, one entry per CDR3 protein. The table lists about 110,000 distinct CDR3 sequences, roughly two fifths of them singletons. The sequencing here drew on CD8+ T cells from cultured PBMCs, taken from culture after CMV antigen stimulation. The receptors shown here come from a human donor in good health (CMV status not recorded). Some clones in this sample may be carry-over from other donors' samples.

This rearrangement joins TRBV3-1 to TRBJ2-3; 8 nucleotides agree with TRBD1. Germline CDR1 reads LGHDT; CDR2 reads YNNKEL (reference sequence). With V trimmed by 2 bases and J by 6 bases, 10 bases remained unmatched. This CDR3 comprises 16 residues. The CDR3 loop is CASSQRVTGGWDTQYF. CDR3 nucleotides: TGTGCCAGCAGCCAAAGGGTTACAGGGGGGTGGGATACGCAGTATTTT.

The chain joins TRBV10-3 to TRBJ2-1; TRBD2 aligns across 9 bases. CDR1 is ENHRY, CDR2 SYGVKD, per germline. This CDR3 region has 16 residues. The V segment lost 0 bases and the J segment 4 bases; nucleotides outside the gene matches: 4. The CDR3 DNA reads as TGTGCCATCAGTGAGTCGATGGCGGGAGGGTACAATGAGCAGTTCTTC. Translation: CAISESMAGGYNEQFF.

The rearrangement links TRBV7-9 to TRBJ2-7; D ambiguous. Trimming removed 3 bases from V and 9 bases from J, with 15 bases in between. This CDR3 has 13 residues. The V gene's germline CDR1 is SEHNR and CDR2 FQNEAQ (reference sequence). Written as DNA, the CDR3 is TGTGCCAGCAGCTTTACGCCGGAGTTGGGGCAGTACTTC. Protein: CASSFTPELGQYF.

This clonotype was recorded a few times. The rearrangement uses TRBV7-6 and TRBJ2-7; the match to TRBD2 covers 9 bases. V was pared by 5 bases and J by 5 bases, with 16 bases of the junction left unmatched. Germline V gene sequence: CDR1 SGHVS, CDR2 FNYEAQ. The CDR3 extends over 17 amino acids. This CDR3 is CASSPSPAISGGDEQYF. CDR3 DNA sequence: TGTGCCAGCAGCCCCTCCCCTGCGATTAGCGGGGGCGACGAGCAGTACTTC. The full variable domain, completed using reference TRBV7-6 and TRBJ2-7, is GAGVSQSPRYKVTKRGQDVALRCDPISGHVSLYWYRQALGQGPEFLTYFNYEAQQDKSGLPNDRFSAERPEGSISTLTIQRTEQRDSAMYRCASSPSPAISGGDEQYFGPGTRLTVT.

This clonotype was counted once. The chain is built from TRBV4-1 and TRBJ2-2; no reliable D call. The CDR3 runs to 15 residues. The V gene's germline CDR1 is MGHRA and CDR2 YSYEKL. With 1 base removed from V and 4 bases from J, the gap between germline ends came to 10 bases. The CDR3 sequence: CASSQGPEPTGELFF. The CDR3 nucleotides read TGCGCCAGCAGCCAAGGTCCCGAACCCACCGGGGAGCTGTTTTTT.

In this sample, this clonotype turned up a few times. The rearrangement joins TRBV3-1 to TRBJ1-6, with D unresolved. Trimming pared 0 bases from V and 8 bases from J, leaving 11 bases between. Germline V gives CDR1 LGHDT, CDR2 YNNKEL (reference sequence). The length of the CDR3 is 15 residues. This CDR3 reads CASSQDRGRDSPLHF. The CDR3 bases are TGTGCCAGCAGCCAAGATCGGGGAAGGGATTCACCCCTCCACTTT.

Written as DNA, the CDR3 is TGTGCCAGCAGCTCCCTGGACAGGGCAAAGGACGCTTTCTTT. This sequence encodes CASSSLDRAKDAFF. The V call is TRBV5-4, the J call TRBJ1-1, with 8 positions matching TRBD1. The V and J ends lost 3 bases and 11 bases, in that order; junction bases with no gene match: 12. This CDR3 region has 14 residues. CDR1 SGHNT and CDR2 YYREEE come from the germline V gene (reference sequence).

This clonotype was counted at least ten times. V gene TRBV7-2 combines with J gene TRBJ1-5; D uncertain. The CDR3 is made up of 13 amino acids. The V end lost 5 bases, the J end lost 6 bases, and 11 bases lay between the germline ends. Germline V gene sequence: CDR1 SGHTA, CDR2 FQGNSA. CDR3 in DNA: TGTGCCAGCAGCCTGAGGAAGAGTCAGCCCCAGCATTTT. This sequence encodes CASSLRKSQPQHF.

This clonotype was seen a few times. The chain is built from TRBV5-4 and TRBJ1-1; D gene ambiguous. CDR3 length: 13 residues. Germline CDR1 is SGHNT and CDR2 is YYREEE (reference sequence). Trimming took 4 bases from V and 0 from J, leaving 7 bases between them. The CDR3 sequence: CASSLLVNTEAFF. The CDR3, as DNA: TGTGCCAGCAGCCTTTTAGTGAACACTGAAGCTTTCTTT.

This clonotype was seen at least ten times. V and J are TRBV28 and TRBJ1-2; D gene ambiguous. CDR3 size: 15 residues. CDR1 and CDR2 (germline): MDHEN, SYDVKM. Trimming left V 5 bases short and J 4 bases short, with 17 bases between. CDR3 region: CASSPPERTFYGYTF. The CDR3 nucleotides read TGTGCCAGCAGTCCCCCAGAGAGAACCTTCTATGGCTACACCTTC.

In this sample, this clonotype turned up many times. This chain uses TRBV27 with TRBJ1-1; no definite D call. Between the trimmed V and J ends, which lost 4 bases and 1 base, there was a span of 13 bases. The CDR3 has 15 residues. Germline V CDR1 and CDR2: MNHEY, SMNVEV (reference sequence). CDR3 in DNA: TGTGCCAGCAGTTCCCAAGTAGGGAAGAACACTGAAGCTTTCTTT. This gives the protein CASSSQVGKNTEAFF.

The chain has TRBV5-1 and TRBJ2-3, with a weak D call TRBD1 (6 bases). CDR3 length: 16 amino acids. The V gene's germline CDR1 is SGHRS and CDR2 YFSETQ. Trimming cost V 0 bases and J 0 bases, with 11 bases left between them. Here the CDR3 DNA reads TGCGCCAGCAGCTTGGTCGGCAGGGGCAGCACAGATACGCAGTATTTT. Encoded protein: CASSLVGRGSTDTQYF. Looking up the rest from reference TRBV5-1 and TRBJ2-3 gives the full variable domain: KAGVTQTPRYLIKTRGQQVTLSCSPISGHRSVSWYQQTPGQGLQFLFEYFSETQRNKGNFPGRFSGRQFSNSRSEMNVSTLELGDSALYLCASSLVGRGSTDTQYFGPGTRLTVL.

CDR3 DNA sequence: TGTGCCAGCAGTTACTACACAGCGAACACCGGGGAGCTGTTTTTT. Its translation is CASSYYTANTGELFF. This chain joins TRBV6-5 and TRBJ2-2; D is unclear. The germline gives CDR1 MNHEY, CDR2 SVGAGI. V gave up 1 base and J gave up 0 bases, with 6 bases separating them. There are 15 residues in the CDR3.

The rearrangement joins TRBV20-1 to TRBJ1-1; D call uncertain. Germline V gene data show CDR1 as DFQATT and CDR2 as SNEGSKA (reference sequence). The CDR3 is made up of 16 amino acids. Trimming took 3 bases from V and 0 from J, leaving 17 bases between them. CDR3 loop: CSARVADRPMNTEAFF. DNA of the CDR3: TGCAGTGCTAGGGTTGCGGACCGTCCAATGAACACTGAAGCTTTCTTT.

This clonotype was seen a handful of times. As DNA, the CDR3 is TGTGCCAGCAGCATGGGGGCAGGCAAAATATATGGCTACACCTTC. The encoded protein is CASSMGAGKIYGYTF. The rearrangement links TRBV7-2 to TRBJ1-2, with D maybe TRBD1 (6 bases). V gave up 5 bases and J gave up 5 bases, with 18 bases separating them. Germline V gene data show CDR1 as SGHTA and CDR2 as FQGNSA. This CDR3 region has 15 residues.

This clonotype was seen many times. The CDR3 loop reads CASSQDRTGVETQYF. DNA of the CDR3: TGCGCCAGCAGCCAAGACCGGACGGGGGTTGAGACCCAGTACTTC. The chain recombines TRBV4-1 with TRBJ2-5; possible D gene TRBD2, 6 bases. The CDR3 totals 15 residues. Germline V CDR1 and CDR2: MGHRA, YSYEKL. Trimming took 0 bases from V and 5 from J, leaving 13 bases between them.

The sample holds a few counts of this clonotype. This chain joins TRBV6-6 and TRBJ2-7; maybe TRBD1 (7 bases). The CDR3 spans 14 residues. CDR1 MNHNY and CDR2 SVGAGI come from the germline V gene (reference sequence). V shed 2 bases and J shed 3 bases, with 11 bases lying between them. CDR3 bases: TGTGCCAGCAGTTACGGAGGGACAGACTACGAGCAGTACTTC. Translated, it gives CASSYGGTDYEQYF.

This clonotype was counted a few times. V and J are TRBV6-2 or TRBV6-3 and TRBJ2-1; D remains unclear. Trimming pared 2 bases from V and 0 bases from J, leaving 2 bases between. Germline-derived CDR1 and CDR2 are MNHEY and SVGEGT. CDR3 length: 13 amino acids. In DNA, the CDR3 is TGTGCCAGCAGTTACAGCTCCTACAATGAGCAGTTCTTC. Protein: CASSYSSYNEQFF.

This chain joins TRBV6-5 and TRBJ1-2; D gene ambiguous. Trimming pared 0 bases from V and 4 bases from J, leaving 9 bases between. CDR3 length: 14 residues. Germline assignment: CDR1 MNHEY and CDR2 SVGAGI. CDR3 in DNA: TGTGCCAGCAGTTACTCGTGGGGAGCCTATGGCTACACCTTC. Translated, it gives CASSYSWGAYGYTF.

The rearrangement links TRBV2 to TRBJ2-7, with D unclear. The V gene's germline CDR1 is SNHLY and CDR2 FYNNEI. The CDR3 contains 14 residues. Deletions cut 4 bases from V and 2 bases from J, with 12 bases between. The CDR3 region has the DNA TGTGCCAGCAGTGCCTCACAGAACCCCTACGAGCAGTACTTC. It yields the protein CASSASQNPYEQYF.

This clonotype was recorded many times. In DNA, the CDR3 is TGCGCCAGCAGCTTGGACAGGGGTATCTATGGCTACACCTTC. Translation gives CASSLDRGIYGYTF. The chain has TRBV5-1 and TRBJ1-2; the match to TRBD1 covers 7 bases. This CDR3 is 14 amino acids long. V shed 0 bases, J shed 4 bases, and the junction held 3 bases outside the gene matches. CDR1 and CDR2 from the germline V gene are SGHRS and YFSETQ.

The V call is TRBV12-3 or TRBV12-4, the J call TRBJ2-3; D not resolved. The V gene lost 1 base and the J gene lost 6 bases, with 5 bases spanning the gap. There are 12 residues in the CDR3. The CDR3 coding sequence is TGTGCCAGCAGTTTAGAAGGGGATACGCAGTATTTT. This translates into CASSLEGDTQYF.